The 3 T cell receptor beta chains below come from one sample, sequenced in a study of blood T cells in healthy people across ages. For the second PCR, which ran for about 6 to 11 cycles, a sample-barcoded 5' primer and a J-beta primer mix were used. TCRdb called the 5' RACE reads again in MiXCR, with one record for every CDR3 protein. The data contain about 780,000 distinct CDR3 sequences, around 50% of them singletons. Material: blood. The origin of the receptors is an elderly man in good health.

The CDR3 here is CASRNQGGRHNEQFF. CDR3 bases: TGTGCCAGCAGGAACCAGGGGGGACGACACAATGAGCAGTTCTTC. The chain couples TRBV25-1 to TRBJ2-1, with D possibly being TRBD1 (7 bases). Trimming took off 6 bases at V and 5 bases at J, with 17 bases between the two ends. CDR3 length equals 15 residues. Germline V lookup: CDR1 MGHDK, CDR2 SYGVNS. The complete variable domain, with remaining parts taken from reference TRBV25-1 and TRBJ2-1, reads EADIYQTPRYLVIGTGKKITLECSQTMGHDKMYWYQQDPGMELHLIHYSYGVNSTEKGDLSSESTVSRIRTEHFPLTLESARPSHTSQYLCASRNQGGRHNEQFFGPGTRLTVL.

This clonotype was detected only a few times. The chain employs TRBV5-1 and TRBJ2-7; 7 positions agree with TRBD2. The CDR3 spans 19 residues. Germline V gene data show CDR1 as SGHRS and CDR2 as YFSETQ. The V gene end was trimmed by 0 bases and the J gene end by 7 bases; junction bases not matched to a gene: 22. DNA of the CDR3: TGCGCCAGCAGCTTGGTACCGCGGGAGAAAACAACCCTCTACAATGAGCAGTACTTC. Protein: CASSLVPREKTTLYNEQYF.

V gene TRBV20-1 combines with J gene TRBJ1-5, with D possibly TRBD1 on 5 matching bases. The CDR3 is 15 residues long. Germline V gene sequence: CDR1 DFQATT, CDR2 SNEGSKA (reference sequence). V gave up 3 bases and J gave up 5 bases, with 17 bases separating them. For the CDR3, the DNA is TGCAGTGCTAGGCCGCCAGGGTGGGGGGATCAGCCCCAGCATTTT. Translated, it gives CSARPPGWGDQPQHF.